This TCR beta chain emerged from a study of cytomegalovirus exposure and HLA in healthy donors. Donors were ostensibly healthy at sampling, although undocumented immune exposures were probable. The PCR was carried out with 60 Vbeta primers and 13 Jbeta primers. The protocol was immunoSEQ multiplex PCR, while the TCRdb copy is restricted to in-frame clones and leaves out a portion. The table has 130,000 to 150,000 clones, roughly four fifths seen once. This clone was counted a few times. CDR1 SQVTM and CDR2 ANQGSEA come from the germline V gene. This CDR3 is 14 amino acids long. V lost 6 bases and J 8 bases, leaving 19 bases between the germline ends.

The sequencing sample was made of PBMCs. This clonotype was obtained from a man in his forties in good health and CMV-seropositive. The rearrangement links TRBV29-1 to TRBJ1-4; a possible D gene is TRBD1 (5 bases). The CDR3 coding sequence is TGCAGCGTACTACGACCGGGGAGGGGAGAAAAACTGTTTTTT. It translates to CSVLRPGRGEKLFF.